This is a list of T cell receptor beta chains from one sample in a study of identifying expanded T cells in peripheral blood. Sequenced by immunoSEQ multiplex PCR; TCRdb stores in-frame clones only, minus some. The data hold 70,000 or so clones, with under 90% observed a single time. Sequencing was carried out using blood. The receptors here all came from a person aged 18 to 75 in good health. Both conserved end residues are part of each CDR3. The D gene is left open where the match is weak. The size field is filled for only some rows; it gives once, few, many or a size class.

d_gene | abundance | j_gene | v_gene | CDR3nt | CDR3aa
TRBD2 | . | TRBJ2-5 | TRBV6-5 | TGTGCCAGCAGTTACGTCCCTAGCGGGGAGACCCAGTACTTC | CASSYVPSGETQYF
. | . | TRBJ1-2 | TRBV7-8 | TGTGCCAGCAGCTTAGCGCCCCCGGGGGATGGCTACACCTTC | CASSLAPPGDGYTF
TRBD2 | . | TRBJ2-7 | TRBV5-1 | TGCGCCAGCAGCTACGGACTAGCGGGAGCAGGCGAGCAGTACTTC | CASSYGLAGAGEQYF
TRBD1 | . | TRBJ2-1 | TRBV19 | TGTGCCAGTAGTATCGACCGGGACAGAGAGAACAATGAGCAGTTCTTC | CASSIDRDRENNEQFF
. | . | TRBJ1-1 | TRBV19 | TGTGCCAGTAGTAACTTCGGGGGCTCTGAAGCTTTCTTT | CASSNFGGSEAFF
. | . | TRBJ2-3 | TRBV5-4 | TGTGCCAGCAGCTTGCGTGCGTATAGCACAGATACGCAGTATTTT | CASSLRAYSTDTQYF
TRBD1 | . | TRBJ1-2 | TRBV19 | TGTGCCAGTAGAGACAGGGGATATGGCTACACCTTC | CASRDRGYGYTF
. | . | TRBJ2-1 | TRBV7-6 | TGTGCCAGCAGCTTTTCGAACTCCTACAATGAGCAGTTCTTC | CASSFSNSYNEQFF
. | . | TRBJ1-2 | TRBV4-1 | TGCGCCAGCAGCCAAGAAGGAGCAGGGTTTAATGGCTACACCTTC | CASSQEGAGFNGYTF
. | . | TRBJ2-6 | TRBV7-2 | TGTGCCAGCAGTCTTAAAGGGGGATCTGGGGCCAACGTCCTGACTTTC | CASSLKGGSGANVLTF
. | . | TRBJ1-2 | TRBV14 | TGTGCCAGCAGCCAAGTATCCAGGACAGTTAACTATGGCTACACCTTC | CASSQVSRTVNYGYTF
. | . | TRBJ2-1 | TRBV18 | TGTGCCAGCTCACCAACCCAGGGTAGGGGTGAGCAGTTCTTC | CASSPTQGRGEQFF
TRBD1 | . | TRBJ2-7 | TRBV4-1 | TGCGCCAGCAGCTACATGGACAGGTCCTCCTACGAGCAGTACTTC | CASSYMDRSSYEQYF
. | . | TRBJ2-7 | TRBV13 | TGTGCCAGCAGCTTAGGCAGGGGATGGGAGCAGTACTTC | CASSLGRGWEQYF
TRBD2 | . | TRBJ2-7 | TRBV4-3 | TGCGCCAGCAGCCAAGGAGCTAGCGGGAGGGTACACGAGCAGTACTTC | CASSQGASGRVHEQYF
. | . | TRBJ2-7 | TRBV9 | TGTGCCAGCAGCGGGGGTAGGGGGTACGAGCAGTACTTC | CASSGGRGYEQYF
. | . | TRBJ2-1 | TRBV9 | TGTGCCAGCAGCAGCACCGGGCACAATGAGCAGTTCTTC | CASSSTGHNEQFF
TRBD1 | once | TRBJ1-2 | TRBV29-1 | TGCAGCGCCCGACAGGGTATGGACTATGGCTACACCTTC | CSARQGMDYGYTF
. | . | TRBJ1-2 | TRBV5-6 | TGTGCCAGCAGCTTGACAGATCTCGGCCCTAACTATGGCTACACCTTC | CASSLTDLGPNYGYTF
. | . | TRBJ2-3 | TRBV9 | TGTGCCAGCAGTCCAACAGCACCAGATACGCAGTATTTT | CASSPTAPDTQYF
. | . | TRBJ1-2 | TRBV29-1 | TGCAGCGTTGATCTCGCCGGCGGGGGCTACACCTTC | CSVDLAGGGYTF
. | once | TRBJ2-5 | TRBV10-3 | TGTGCCGCCGGCCAAGAGACCCAGTACTTC | CAAGQETQYF
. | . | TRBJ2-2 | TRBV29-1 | TGCAGCGTTGTGAAACCGAACACCGGGGAGCTGTTTTTT | CSVVKPNTGELFF
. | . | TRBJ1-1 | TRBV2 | TGTGCCAGCGCCGGCGAGGGCATCCGGAACACTGAAGCTTTCTTT | CASAGEGIRNTEAFF
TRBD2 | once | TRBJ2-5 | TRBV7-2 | TGTGCCAGCAGCTTAGTAGCTAGCGGAGAGACCCAGTACTTC | CASSLVASGETQYF
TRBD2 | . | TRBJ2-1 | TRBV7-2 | TGTGCCAGCAGCTTAAGCGGGACTACATACAATGAGCAGTTCTTC | CASSLSGTTYNEQFF
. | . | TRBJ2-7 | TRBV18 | TGTGCCAGCTCACCATGCGCACAGGTTTCTTGCGAGCAGTACTTC | CASSPCAQVSCEQYF
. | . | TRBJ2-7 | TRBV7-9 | TGTGCCAGCAGCTTAGGCGACATTCCACGGGAGCAGTACTTC | CASSLGDIPREQYF
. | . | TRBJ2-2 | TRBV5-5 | TGTGCCAGCACCAAAGCCGGGAATACCGGGGAGCTGTTTTTT | CASTKAGNTGELFF
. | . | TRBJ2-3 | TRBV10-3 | TGTGCCATCAGTGAGTCGTGGCAGCCCACAGATACGCAGTATTTT | CAISESWQPTDTQYF
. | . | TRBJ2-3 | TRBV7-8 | TGTGCCAGCAGCTTACGGGGCCATGGGACAGATACGCAGTATTTT | CASSLRGHGTDTQYF
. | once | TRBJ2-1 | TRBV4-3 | TGCGCCAGCAGCCAAAAGATCCTCTCCAATGAGCAGTTCTTC | CASSQKILSNEQFF
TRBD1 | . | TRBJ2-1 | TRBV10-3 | TGTGCCACAACCGGGGACAGGACCTACAATGAGCAGTTCTTC | CATTGDRTYNEQFF
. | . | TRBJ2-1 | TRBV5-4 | TGTGCCAGCAGCTTGTGGGCAAGCACCTACAATGAGCAGTTCTTC | CASSLWASTYNEQFF
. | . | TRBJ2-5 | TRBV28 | TGTGCCAGCAGTTTCGAACGGGGGAAGCAGTACTTC | CASSFERGKQYF
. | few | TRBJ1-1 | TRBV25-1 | TGTGCCAGCAGTGAAAGTACAGGGTACACTGAAGCTTTCTTT | CASSESTGYTEAFF
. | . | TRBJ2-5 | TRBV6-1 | TGTGCCAGCAGAAGGACAGCTGCCCAAGAGACCCAGTACTTC | CASRRTAAQETQYF
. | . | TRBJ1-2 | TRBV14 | TGTGCCAGCAGCCAAGGCCTGGGCTACACCTTC | CASSQGLGYTF
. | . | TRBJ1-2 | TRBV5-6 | TGTGCCAGCAGCCCGGACTCTGACTATGGCTACACCTTC | CASSPDSDYGYTF
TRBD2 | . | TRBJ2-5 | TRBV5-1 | TGCGCCAGCAGCTTGGGGCAGCGGGGGCAAGAGACCCAGTACTTC | CASSLGQRGQETQYF
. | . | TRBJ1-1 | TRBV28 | TGTGCCAGCTCTGCGGGAAGAGGGACTGAAGCTTTCTTT | CASSAGRGTEAFF
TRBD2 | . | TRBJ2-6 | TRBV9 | TGTGCCAGCACTTCCGGGGGGGCTGGGGCCAACGTCCTGACTTTC | CASTSGGAGANVLTF
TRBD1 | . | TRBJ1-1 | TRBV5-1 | TGCGCCAGCAGCAGGACAGGGTTGAGCACTGAAGCTTTCTTT | CASSRTGLSTEAFF
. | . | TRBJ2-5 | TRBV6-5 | TGTGCCAGCAGTCAAGGAGCGGCCCGCGGGGAGACCCAGTACTTC | CASSQGAARGETQYF
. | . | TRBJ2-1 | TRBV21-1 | TGTGCCAGCAGCAAATCCTTTCTCGACACCCGATCCTACAATGAGCAGTTCTTC | CASSKSFLDTRSYNEQFF
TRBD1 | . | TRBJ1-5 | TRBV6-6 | TGTGCCAGCAGTCCTCCAACGGGACAGGGATTTCAGCCCCAGCATTTT | CASSPPTGQGFQPQHF
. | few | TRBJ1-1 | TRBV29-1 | TGCAGCGGGCTATGGACTGAAGCTTTCTTT | CSGLWTEAFF
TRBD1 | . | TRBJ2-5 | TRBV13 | TGTGCCAGCAGCTTAGACAGGGGGCAAGAGACCCAGTACTTC | CASSLDRGQETQYF
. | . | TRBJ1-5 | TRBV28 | TGTGCCAGCAGTTTAAGGCCAAATCAGCCCCAGCATTTT | CASSLRPNQPQHF
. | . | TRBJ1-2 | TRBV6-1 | TGTGCCAGCATCCCAAACAGGGATGGCTACACCTTC | CASIPNRDGYTF
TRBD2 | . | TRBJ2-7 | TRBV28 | TGTGCCAGCAGAACTTTTCTCCACACTCCGGGACTAGCGTCCTACGAGCAGTACTTC | CASRTFLHTPGLASYEQYF
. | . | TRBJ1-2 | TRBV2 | TGTGCCAGCAGTGAGGCCTCGTGGGTGTACTATGGCTACACCTTC | CASSEASWVYYGYTF
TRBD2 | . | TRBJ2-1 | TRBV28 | TGTGCCAGCAGCCCCTTGGGCCTAGCGGAGCCGAAATACAATGAGCAGTTCTTC | CASSPLGLAEPKYNEQFF
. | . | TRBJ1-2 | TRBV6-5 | TGTGCCAGCAGGCCGCCGGGGTCCGGCTACACCTTC | CASRPPGSGYTF
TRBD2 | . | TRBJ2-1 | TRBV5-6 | TGTGCCAGCAGCCTGGAAACTAGCGGGTCCTACAATGAGCAGTTCTTC | CASSLETSGSYNEQFF
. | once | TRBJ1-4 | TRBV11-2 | TGTGCCAGCAGCTTAGGCGACAGTAGGGTCGGTGAAAAACTGTTTTTT | CASSLGDSRVGEKLFF
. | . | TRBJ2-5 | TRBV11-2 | TGTGCCAGCAGCTTATCACGGAGAGACCAGTACTTC | CASSLSRRDQYF
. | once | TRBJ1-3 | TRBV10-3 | TGTGCCATCAGTGACAGGGGAAACACCATATATTTT | CAISDRGNTIYF
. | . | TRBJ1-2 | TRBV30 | TGTGCCTGGAGTGTTGGTGGCCCCTATGGCTACACCTTC | CAWSVGGPYGYTF
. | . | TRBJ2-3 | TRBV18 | TGTGCCAGCTCACCTCCTGTGGTAGCGGGCACAGATACGCAGTATTTT | CASSPPVVAGTDTQYF